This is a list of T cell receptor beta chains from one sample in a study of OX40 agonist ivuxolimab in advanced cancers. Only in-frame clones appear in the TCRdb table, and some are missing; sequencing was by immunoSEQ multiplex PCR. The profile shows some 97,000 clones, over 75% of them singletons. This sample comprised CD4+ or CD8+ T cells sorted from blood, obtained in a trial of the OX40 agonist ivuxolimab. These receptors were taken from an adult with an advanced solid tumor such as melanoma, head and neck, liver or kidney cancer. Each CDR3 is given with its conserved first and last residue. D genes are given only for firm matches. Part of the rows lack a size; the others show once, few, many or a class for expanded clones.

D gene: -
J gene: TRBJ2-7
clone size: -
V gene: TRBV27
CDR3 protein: CASSFSGSSYEQYF
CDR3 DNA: TGTGCCAGCAGTTTTTCGGGGAGCTCCTACGAGCAGTACTTC

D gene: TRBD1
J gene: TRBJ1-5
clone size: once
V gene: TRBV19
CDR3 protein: CASTQGLRLGQPQHF
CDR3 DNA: TGTGCCAGTACACAGGGGTTACGTTTGGGACAGCCCCAGCATTTT

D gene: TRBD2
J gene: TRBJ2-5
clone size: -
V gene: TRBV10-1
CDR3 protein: CASRGGLALETQYF
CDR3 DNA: TGCGCCAGCAGGGGGGGACTAGCATTGGAGACCCAGTACTTC

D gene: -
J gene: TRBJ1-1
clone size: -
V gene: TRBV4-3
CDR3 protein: CASSPKKNSRLNTEAFF
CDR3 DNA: TGCGCCAGCAGCCCAAAAAAAAACAGCAGGTTGAACACTGAAGCTTTCTTT

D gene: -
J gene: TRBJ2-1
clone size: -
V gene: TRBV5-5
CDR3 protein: CASSSTGTSGGEQFF
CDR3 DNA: TGTGCCAGCAGCTCCACCGGGACTTCAGGAGGGGAGCAGTTCTTC

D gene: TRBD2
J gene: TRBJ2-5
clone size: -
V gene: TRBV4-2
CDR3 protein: CASSQDPGLAWETQYF
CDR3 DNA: TGTGCCAGCAGCCAAGATCCCGGACTAGCGTGGGAGACCCAGTACTTC

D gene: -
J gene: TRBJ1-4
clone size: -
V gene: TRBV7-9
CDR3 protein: CASSWGTGPQNEKLFF
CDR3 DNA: TGTGCCAGCAGCTGGGGAACAGGGCCCCAAAATGAAAAACTGTTTTTT

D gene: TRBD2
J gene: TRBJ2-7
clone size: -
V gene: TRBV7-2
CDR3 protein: CASSQLPTSGSAYEQYF
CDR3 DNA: TGTGCCAGCAGCCAACTACCGACTAGCGGGAGTGCCTACGAGCAGTACTTC

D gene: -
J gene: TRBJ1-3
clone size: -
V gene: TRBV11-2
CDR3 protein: CASSLDAPGGSSGNTIYF
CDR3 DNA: TGTGCCAGCAGCTTAGATGCCCCGGGGGGCAGCTCTGGAAACACCATATATTTT

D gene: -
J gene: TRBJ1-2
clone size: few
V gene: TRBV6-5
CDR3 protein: CASKGSVYGYTF
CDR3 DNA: TGTGCCAGCAAGGGTTCAGTCTATGGCTACACCTTC

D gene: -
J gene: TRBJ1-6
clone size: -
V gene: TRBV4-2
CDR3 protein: CASTEDGGDSPLHF
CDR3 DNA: TGTGCCAGCACCGAGGACGGGGGAGATTCACCCCTCCACTTT

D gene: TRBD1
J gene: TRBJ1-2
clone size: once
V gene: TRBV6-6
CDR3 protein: CASSFRQGSHGYTF
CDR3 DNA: TGTGCCAGCAGTTTTCGACAGGGTTCGCATGGCTACACCTTC

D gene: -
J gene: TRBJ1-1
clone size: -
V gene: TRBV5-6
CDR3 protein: CASSWAGVNTEAFF
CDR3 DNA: TGTGCCAGCAGCTGGGCGGGTGTTAACACTGAAGCTTTCTTT

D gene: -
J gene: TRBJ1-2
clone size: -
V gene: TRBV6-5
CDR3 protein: CASSYGGPGGYTF
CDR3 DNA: TGTGCCAGCAGTTACGGGGGCCCGGGTGGCTACACCTTC

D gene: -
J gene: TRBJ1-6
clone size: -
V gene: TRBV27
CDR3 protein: CASSQGPRGSPLHF
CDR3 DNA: TGTGCCAGCAGCCAAGGCCCCCGAGGTTCACCCCTCCACTTT

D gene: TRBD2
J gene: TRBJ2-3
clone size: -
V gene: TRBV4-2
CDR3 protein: CASSQGLAGGTDTQYF
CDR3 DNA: TGTGCCAGCAGCCAAGGACTAGCGGGAGGCACAGATACGCAGTATTTT

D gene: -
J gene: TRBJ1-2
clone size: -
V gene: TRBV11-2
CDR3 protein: CASSSVNYGYTF
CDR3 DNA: TGTGCCAGCAGCTCGGTTAACTATGGCTACACCTTC

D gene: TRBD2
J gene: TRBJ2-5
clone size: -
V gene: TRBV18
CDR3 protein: CASGQSSGKGAETQYF
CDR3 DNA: TGTGCCAGCGGACAAAGTAGCGGGAAAGGTGCAGAGACCCAGTACTTC

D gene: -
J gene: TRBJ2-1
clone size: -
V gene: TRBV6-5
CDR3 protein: CASSYGGRNNEQFF
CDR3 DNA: TGTGCCAGCAGTTACGGGGGTCGTAACAATGAGCAGTTCTTC

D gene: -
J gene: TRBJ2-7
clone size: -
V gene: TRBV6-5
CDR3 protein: CASSSRLQVDYEQYF
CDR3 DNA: TGTGCCAGCAGTTCCCGGCTCCAGGTAGACTACGAGCAGTACTTC

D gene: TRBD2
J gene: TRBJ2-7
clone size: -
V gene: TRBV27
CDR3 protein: CARISGSGGEQYF
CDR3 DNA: TGTGCCAGGATTAGCGGGAGCGGGGGCGAGCAGTACTTC

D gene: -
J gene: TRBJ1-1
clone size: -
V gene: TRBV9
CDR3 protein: CASSPRMNTEAFF
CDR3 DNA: TGTGCCAGCAGCCCGAGGATGAACACTGAAGCTTTCTTT

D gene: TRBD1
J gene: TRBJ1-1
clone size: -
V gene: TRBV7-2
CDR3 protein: CASSSRQGATEAFF
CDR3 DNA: TGTGCCAGCAGCAGCCGACAGGGGGCAACTGAAGCTTTCTTT

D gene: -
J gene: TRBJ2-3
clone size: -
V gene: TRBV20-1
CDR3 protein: CEGASTDTQYF
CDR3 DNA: TGTGAAGGGGCTAGCACAGATACGCAGTATTTT